One sample yielded the 24 T cell receptor beta chains listed below, sequenced in a study of vaccination and CD4 T cells after COVID-19. Their antigens remain unidentified. Cultured CD4+ T cell DNA underwent sequencing with the Oncomine TCR Beta short-read assay. In TCRdb, the PCR reads were re-called with MiXCR into one record per CDR3 protein. The data show around 4,600 distinct CDR3 sequences, around three fifths seen once. Treatment denoted: roughly 10-day PBMC culture with coronavirus spike peptide pools or control peptides (ViraFEST assay). Gathered ahead of the COVID-19 pandemic (2011-2018) were the CD4+ T cells of the unexposed donor. Sequencing was performed on CD4+ T cells from blood, cultured in vitro. Receptor source: a human donor in good health.

J is TRBJ2-2 and V is TRBV29-1, with D possibly matching TRBD2 (5 bases). Germline V gene lookup returns CDR1 SQVTM and CDR2 ANQGSEA. V lost 0 bases to trimming and J lost 7 bases, with 15 bases between them. CDR3 length: 15 residues. The CDR3 DNA reads TGCAGCGTTGAAGATTTGACCCCTCGGGGCGGGGAGCTGTTTTTT. This codes for CSVEDLTPRGGELFF.

This clonotype came up a few times. The chain joins TRBV6-4 to TRBJ1-5; the D is unclear. The germline V and J ends were trimmed by 3 bases and 9 bases, with 12 bases remaining between them. Germline lookup yields CDR1 MRHNA and CDR2 SNTAGT. CDR3 size: 13 residues. The DNA of the CDR3 is TGTGCCAGCAGTGAGGGAGGGAAAGGGCCCCAGCATTTT. Translation gives CASSEGGKGPQHF.

This clonotype has only a few counts. As DNA, the CDR3 is TGTGCCAGTAGTACCGGGGAGGGCCGGCGGAACACTGAAGCTTTCTTT. This gives the protein CASSTGEGRRNTEAFF. V usage is TRBV19 and J usage is TRBJ1-1; no clear D gene. Trimming took off 4 bases at V and 1 base at J, with 16 bases between the two ends. This CDR3 has 16 residues. Germline-derived CDR1 and CDR2 are LNHDA and SQIVND (reference sequence).

This clonotype was observed a single time. The DNA for the CDR3 is TGTGCCAGCAGCCTAGGACCCCTTGGGTCCAGCTACACCTTC. Amino acid sequence: CASSLGPLGSSYTF. This rearrangement joins TRBV5-4 to TRBJ1-2; D is ambiguous. Between the trimmed V and J ends, which lost 4 bases and 9 bases, there was a span of 19 bases. CDR1 SGHNT and CDR2 YYREEE come from the germline V gene (reference sequence). The CDR3 is made up of 14 amino acids.

The sample holds a few counts of this clonotype. This chain connects TRBV19 to TRBJ1-1; 9 nucleotides align to TRBD1. V lost 6 bases to trimming and J lost 7 bases; unmatched junction nucleotides: 18. CDR3 length: 17 amino acids. Germline V gene sequence: CDR1 LNHDA, CDR2 SQIVND (reference sequence). In nucleotides, the CDR3 is TGTGCCAGTAGCCGAAGGAGTAAGGGACAGGGCGGCGGTGAAGCTTTCTTT. This encodes CASSRRSKGQGGGEAFF.

The J gene is TRBJ1-2, the V gene TRBV20-1, with D possibly matching TRBD1 (6 bases). Trimming cost V 3 bases and J 8 bases, with 22 bases left between them. CDR1 is DFQATT and CDR2 is SNEGSKA in the germline V gene (reference sequence). The CDR3 is 15 amino acids. CDR3 residues: CSARGGQTALGGYTF. CDR3 coding DNA: TGCAGTGCTAGGGGGGGGCAGACTGCACTAGGGGGCTACACCTTC.

The table lists this clonotype with a count of one. The chain joins TRBV4-1 to TRBJ1-6; 7 bases line up with TRBD1. With V trimmed by 4 bases and J by 8 bases, 2 bases remained unmatched. CDR3 size: 13 residues. In germline, CDR1 is MGHRA, CDR2 YSYEKL. CDR3 nucleotides: TGCGCCAGCAGCCCAGGGGGGGATTCACCCCTCCACTTT. Translated, it gives CASSPGGDSPLHF.

This clonotype was detected only a few times. The rearrangement links TRBV2 to TRBJ2-5; D unclear. CDR1 is SNHLY, CDR2 FYNNEI, per germline. With 8 bases removed from V and 4 bases from J, the gap between germline ends came to 11 bases. This CDR3 spans 12 amino acids. The CDR3 spells CASGSSSETQYF. The CDR3, as DNA: TGTGCCAGCGGTAGCTCCTCAGAGACCCAGTACTTC.

CDR3 nucleotide sequence: TGTGCCAGCAGCTTATCGGCCGGGGGGGATGGCTACACCTTC. It specifies CASSLSAGGDGYTF. The genes are TRBV7-6 and TRBJ1-2; possible D gene TRBD1, 5 bases. CDR3 length equals 14 residues. The germline V and J ends were trimmed by 2 bases and 6 bases, with 13 bases remaining between them. Germline V lookup: CDR1 SGHVS, CDR2 FNYEAQ. Using reference TRBV7-6 and TRBJ1-2 for the parts outside the CDR3, the full variable domain is GAGVSQSPRYKVTKRGQDVALRCDPISGHVSLYWYRQALGQGPEFLTYFNYEAQQDKSGLPNDRFSAERPEGSISTLTIQRTEQRDSAMYRCASSLSAGGDGYTFGSGTRLTVV.

This chain uses TRBV2 with TRBJ1-1; D may be TRBD1 (6 bases). V lost 3 bases and J 4 bases, leaving 12 bases between the germline ends. Germline CDR1 SNHLY, CDR2 FYNNEI. The CDR3 totals 14 residues. CDR3 DNA sequence: TGTGCCAGCAGTGATGAAGGGGGTGGCACTGAAGCTTTCTTT. Residues: CASSDEGGGTEAFF.

The CDR3 nucleotides are TGTGCCAGTATACCCCCTCGTTGGCAGGGCGCTTCCGGGGAGCTGTTTTTT. The encoded protein is CASIPPRWQGASGELFF. This chain joins TRBV19 and TRBJ2-2, with a tentative D call TRBD1 (5 bases). The V gene's germline CDR1 is LNHDA and CDR2 SQIVND (reference sequence). This CDR3 has 17 residues. V was trimmed by 7 bases and J by 6 bases, leaving 24 bases between them.

The CDR3 nucleotides are TGTGCCTGGAGCAAAACCCCGACAGGGACTGAAGCTTTCTTT. This translates into CAWSKTPTGTEAFF. This chain joins TRBV30 and TRBJ1-1, with TRBD1 matching 7 bases. Germline assignment: CDR1 GTSNPN and CDR2 SVGIG (reference sequence). The CDR3 loop spans 14 amino acids. The J segment lost 5 bases and the V segment lost 3 bases, leaving 9 bases of the junction unmatched.

V is TRBV11-2 and J is TRBJ1-2; D gene unclear. Trimming cost V 2 bases and J 2 bases, with 6 bases left between them. Per the germline V gene, CDR1 is SGHAT and CDR2 is FQNNGV. This CDR3 has 13 amino acids. CDR3 nucleotides: TGTGCCAGCAGCTTAACGAACAACTATGGCTACACCTTC. Its protein product is CASSLTNNYGYTF.

This clonotype was observed a handful of times. The J gene is TRBJ1-2, the V gene TRBV12-3 or TRBV12-4; D ambiguous. Trimming removed 3 bases at V and 0 bases at J, with 2 bases between. CDR3 length: 12 residues. The CDR3 spells CASSLANYGYTF. In DNA, the CDR3 is TGTGCCAGCAGTTTGGCTAACTATGGCTACACCTTC.

V usage is TRBV7-2 and J usage is TRBJ1-1, with D tentatively TRBD1 (6 bases). Germline loops: CDR1 SGHTA, CDR2 FQGNSA. The V and J ends lost 1 base and 10 bases respectively, with 10 bases between them. CDR3 length: 12 residues. The CDR3 DNA sequence: TGTGCCAGCAGCTTAGAAGTAGGGGGAGCTTTCTTT. The encoded protein is CASSLEVGGAFF.

J is TRBJ2-7 and V is TRBV6-1; TRBD1 agrees at 8 bases. This CDR3 spans 12 amino acids. V dropped 7 bases and J dropped 7; count of bases not matched to a gene: 6. The germline CDR1 and CDR2 sequences are MNHNS and SASEGT. CDR3 sequence (DNA): TGTGCCAGCACCTCCCGGGACAGGGAGCAGTACTTC. Residues: CASTSRDREQYF.

This clonotype came up once. The rearrangement joins TRBV2 to TRBJ2-1; a possible D gene is TRBD1 (6 bases). The V gene lost 8 bases and the J gene lost 9 bases, with 17 bases spanning the gap. Germline lookup yields CDR1 SNHLY and CDR2 FYNNEI. The CDR3 contains 13 residues. The CDR3 DNA is TGTGCCAGCTCGCCGAGGGGGTTTGGTGAGCAGTTCTTC. Its translation is CASSPRGFGEQFF.

The chain employs TRBV6-1 and TRBJ1-5; D unclear. The CDR3 runs 14 residues. V lost 2 bases to trimming and J lost 7 bases, with 12 bases between them. The germline gives CDR1 MNHNS, CDR2 SASEGT. The CDR3 sequence: CASSESGGPQPQHF. DNA of the CDR3: TGTGCCAGCAGTGAATCAGGTGGCCCCCAGCCCCAGCATTTT.

This clonotype was observed once. The chain joins TRBV7-8 to TRBJ1-1; tentatively, D is TRBD1 (5 bases). Germline-derived CDR1 and CDR2 are SGHVS and FQNEAQ. The V and J ends lost 1 base and 2 bases respectively, with 8 bases between them. This CDR3 spans 14 amino acids. For the CDR3, the DNA is TGTGCCAGCAGCTTAGTCGGGGCTAACACTGAAGCTTTCTTT. Residues: CASSLVGANTEAFF.

The V gene is TRBV7-2, the J gene TRBJ2-3, with 7 bases that match TRBD2. V lost 0 bases and J lost 0; bases outside the gene matches: 0. CDR1 is SGHTA and CDR2 is FQGNSA in the germline V gene. This CDR3 has 15 residues. CDR3 protein: CASSLASGSTDTQYF. DNA for the CDR3: TGTGCCAGCAGCTTAGCTAGCGGGAGCACAGATACGCAGTATTTT.

A few counts support this clonotype. This chain's CDR3 is CASYFSHSGLWNTEAFF. The CDR3 DNA is TGTGCCAGCTACTTTAGTCATTCGGGGCTGTGGAACACTGAAGCTTTCTTT. This chain connects TRBV2 to TRBJ1-1, with D perhaps TRBD1 (5 bases). Trimming stripped 8 bases from V and 1 base from J, with 23 bases between. Germline values: CDR1 SNHLY, CDR2 FYNNEI. The CDR3 extends over 17 amino acids.

V usage is TRBV29-1 and J usage is TRBJ1-5; 7 bases are shared with TRBD1. The CDR3 contains 13 residues. Germline CDR1 SQVTM, CDR2 ANQGSEA. Losses at the gene ends were 6 bases for V and 9 bases for J; bases not matched to a gene: 11. The CDR3 bases are TGCAGCGTCACCGACAGGGTCCAAGGGCCCCAGCATTTT. Translated: CSVTDRVQGPQHF.

The V gene is TRBV4-1, the J gene TRBJ1-1; a weak D match, TRBD1 (6 bases). CDR3 length: 19 amino acids. Trimming removed 1 base at V and 2 bases at J, with 23 bases between. Germline V lookup: CDR1 MGHRA, CDR2 YSYEKL. The chain's CDR3 is CASSQVTLNGRGRNTEAFF. CDR3 in DNA: TGCGCCAGCAGCCAAGTAACCCTCAACGGCAGGGGCCGAAACACTGAAGCTTTCTTT.

The rearrangement joins TRBV24-1 to TRBJ1-4, with D hard to call. CDR1 is KGHDR, CDR2 SFDVKD, per germline. Trimming stripped 4 bases from V and 8 bases from J, with 16 bases between. There are 15 residues in the CDR3. CDR3 loop: CATSDSDTFREKLFF. Written as DNA, the CDR3 is TGTGCCACCAGTGACTCAGACACTTTCAGGGAAAAACTGTTTTTT.